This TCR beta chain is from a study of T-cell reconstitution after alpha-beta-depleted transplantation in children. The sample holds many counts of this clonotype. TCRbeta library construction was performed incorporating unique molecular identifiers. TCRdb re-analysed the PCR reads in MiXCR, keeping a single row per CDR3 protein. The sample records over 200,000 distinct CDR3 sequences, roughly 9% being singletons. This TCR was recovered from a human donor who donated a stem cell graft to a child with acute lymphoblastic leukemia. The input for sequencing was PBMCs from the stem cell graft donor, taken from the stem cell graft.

The CDR3 sequence is CASSQDARDTQYF. DNA of the CDR3: TGCGCCAGCAGCCAAGATGCGAGGGATACGCAGTATTTT. The chain employs TRBV4-3 and TRBJ2-3, with D uncertain. Trimming took 0 bases from V and 6 from J, leaving 7 bases between them. The CDR3 is made up of 13 amino acids. The V gene's germline CDR1 is LGHNA and CDR2 YSLEER.